These 30 T cell receptor beta chains were all obtained from the same sample, sequenced in a study of blood T cell repertoires in COVID-19. Profiling relied on immunoSEQ multiplex PCR, and the TCRdb table lists in-frame clones only, not all of them. This table holds 350,000 or so clones, just over 85% found once. Sequences were obtained from PBMCs or T cells enriched from blood (not recorded which). The source of these receptors is a woman in her forties with acute COVID-19.

The genes are TRBV5-1 and TRBJ2-1, with 11 bases identical to TRBD2. CDR1 SGHRS and CDR2 YFSETQ come from the germline V gene. CDR3 length: 16 residues. Trimming at V came to 4 bases and at J to 4 bases, leaving 7 bases not matched to a gene. The CDR3 DNA follows: TGCGCCAGCAGCCGATTAGCGGGAGGGGGTTACAATGAGCAGTTCTTC. Protein: CASSRLAGGGYNEQFF.

The CDR3 DNA sequence: TGTGCCAGCAGCTTGGCAACCCCCTACGGCTACACCTTC. It yields the protein CASSLATPYGYTF. The gene calls are TRBV5-6 and TRBJ1-2, with no clear D. The V and J ends lost 0 bases and 8 bases respectively, with 11 bases between them. The CDR3 sequence is 13 residues long. CDR1 and CDR2 (germline): SGHDT, YYEEEE.

The table lists this clone with a count of one. The rearrangement links TRBV24-1 to TRBJ2-3; 7 bases align to TRBD1. V was clipped by 10 bases and J by 2 bases; unmatched bases: 2. This CDR3 has 12 amino acids. Germline assignment: CDR1 KGHDR and CDR2 SFDVKD. The CDR3 region is CATGQLTDTQYF. CDR3 coding DNA: TGTGCCACGGGACAGCTCACAGATACGCAGTATTTT.

The chain links TRBV7-9 to TRBJ2-5; TRBD2 aligns across 11 bases. Germline assignment: CDR1 SEHNR and CDR2 FQNEAQ (reference sequence). V trimming: 5 bases; J trimming: 4 bases; junction bases outside the gene matches: 9. The CDR3 length is 16 residues. This CDR3 is CASSLWNGLAGETQYF. The CDR3 DNA is TGTGCCAGCAGCCTATGGAACGGACTAGCGGGAGAGACCCAGTACTTC. The full variable domain, its missing parts supplied by reference TRBV7-9 and TRBJ2-5, is DTGVSQNPRHKITKRGQNVTFRCDPISEHNRLYWYRQTLGQGPEFLTYFQNEAQLEKSRLLSDRFSAERPKGSFSTLEIQRTEQGDSAMYLCASSLWNGLAGETQYFGPGTRLLVL.

The chain recombines TRBV5-1 with TRBJ2-1, with 15 bases that match TRBD2. Germline-derived CDR1 and CDR2 are SGHRS and YFSETQ. Trimming cost V 4 bases and J 3 bases; bases outside gene matches: 2. This CDR3 contains 16 residues. The CDR3 protein is CASSQGLAGGYNEQFF. DNA for the CDR3: TGCGCCAGCAGCCAGGGACTAGCGGGAGGCTACAATGAGCAGTTCTTC.

For the CDR3, the DNA is TGTGCCAGCAGCCTAGCGGGAGTCGAAGAGACCCAGTACTTC. It translates to CASSLAGVEETQYF. The chain joins TRBV27 to TRBJ2-5; TRBD2 agrees at 10 bases. V lost 6 bases and J lost 3; bases outside the gene matches: 4. The germline V gene has CDR1 MNHEY and CDR2 SMNVEV (reference sequence). The CDR3 extends over 14 amino acids.

This clone was observed a single time. V is TRBV19 and J is TRBJ1-2; 9 bases align to TRBD1. Trimming took 4 bases from V and 3 from J; bases not matched to a gene: 3. This CDR3 has 14 amino acids. Looked up from germline, CDR1 is LNHDA and CDR2 is SQIVND (reference sequence). The CDR3 is CASSTDRGYYGYTF. The CDR3 DNA follows: TGTGCCAGTAGTACGGACAGGGGCTACTATGGCTACACCTTC.

The chain employs TRBV5-4 and TRBJ1-2; 8 nucleotides match TRBD1. Germline loops: CDR1 SGHNT, CDR2 YYREEE (reference sequence). This CDR3 is built from 15 residues. V was clipped by 2 bases and J by 4 bases; unmatched bases: 7. The CDR3: CASSFAGGSVYGYTF. In DNA, the CDR3 is TGTGCCAGCAGCTTTGCAGGGGGCTCCGTCTATGGCTACACCTTC.

This clone was picked up one time. The V and J genes are TRBV19 and TRBJ1-5; tentatively, D is TRBD1 (6 bases). Germline V gene sequence: CDR1 LNHDA, CDR2 SQIVND (reference sequence). The ends were cut back, 5 bases at V and 2 bases at J, with 10 bases in the middle. There are 14 residues in the CDR3. CDR3 region: CASSQHRGNQPQHF. DNA of the CDR3: TGTGCCAGTAGTCAACACAGGGGCAATCAGCCCCAGCATTTT.

The gene calls are TRBV20-1 and TRBJ1-5; unclear D gene. V gave up 3 bases and J gave up 8 bases, with 11 bases separating them. The CDR3 contains 12 residues. Germline values: CDR1 DFQATT, CDR2 SNEGSKA (reference sequence). CDR3 bases: TGCAGTGCTAGTCGATCAGAAAAGCCCCAGCATTTT. It yields the protein CSASRSEKPQHF.

This rearrangement joins TRBV3-1 (or the pseudogene TRBV3-2) to TRBJ1-4; D is perhaps TRBD1 (5 bases). Trimming removed 7 bases at V and 2 bases at J, with 23 bases between. The CDR3 has 18 residues. The germline CDR1 and CDR2 sequences are LGHDT and YNNKEL (reference sequence). CDR3 sequence reads: CASTVRWSRGLTNEKLFF. The CDR3 bases are TGTGCCAGCACCGTAAGATGGTCGAGGGGACTGACTAATGAAAAACTGTTTTTT.

This chain uses TRBV15 with TRBJ1-6; D uncertain. The CDR3 runs to 15 residues. The germline V and J ends were trimmed by 6 bases and 0 bases, with 9 bases remaining between them. CDR1 is LNHNV, CDR2 YYDKDF, per germline (reference sequence). The CDR3 loop is CATREDNSYNSPLHF. The CDR3, as DNA: TGTGCCACCAGAGAGGATAACTCCTATAATTCACCCCTCCACTTT.

The chain recombines TRBV28 with TRBJ2-7, with 7 bases lining up with TRBD1. Trimming at V came to 5 bases and at J to 6 bases, leaving 7 bases not matched to a gene. Germline lookup yields CDR1 MDHEN and CDR2 SYDVKM. The length of the CDR3 is 13 residues. CDR3 protein: CASSPTTGAEQYF. The CDR3 DNA reads as TGTGCCAGCAGTCCGACCACAGGGGCCGAGCAGTACTTC.

This chain links TRBV28 with TRBJ1-4, with D possibly matching TRBD1 (6 bases). The CDR3 totals 17 residues. Trimming removed 5 bases at V and 0 bases at J, with 16 bases between. Germline lookup yields CDR1 MDHEN and CDR2 SYDVKM. CDR3 protein: CASSTTRTAPTNEKLFF. CDR3 DNA: TGTGCCAGCAGTACAACCCGGACAGCGCCAACTAATGAAAAACTGTTTTTT.

This clone was found a few times. The gene calls are TRBV5-1 and TRBJ2-2; unclear D gene. The germline gives CDR1 SGHRS, CDR2 YFSETQ. The CDR3 is 15 residues long. V was cut by 0 bases and J by 6 bases, with 12 bases left in between. The CDR3 here is CASSLADGRSGELFF. Here the CDR3 DNA reads TGCGCCAGCAGCTTGGCCGATGGTAGATCCGGGGAGCTGTTTTTT.

The rearrangement joins TRBV7-6 to TRBJ2-2, with 10 bases lining up with TRBD2. The V gene end was trimmed by 1 base and the J gene end by 4 bases; junction bases not matched to a gene: 12. The CDR3 extends over 19 amino acids. Germline CDR1 reads SGHVS; CDR2 reads FNYEAQ. In DNA form, the CDR3 reads TGTGCCAGCAGCTTAGTTTCATCTAGCGGGGGCCCGACCACCGGGGAGCTGTTTTTT. Translated, it gives CASSLVSSSGGPTTGELFF.

The V call is TRBV19, the J call TRBJ2-7, with 10 positions matching TRBD1. CDR1 and CDR2 from the germline V gene are LNHDA and SQIVND (reference sequence). The CDR3 runs 15 residues. V shed 3 bases and J 7 bases; nucleotides not matched to a gene: 9. The CDR3 is CASSIRGQGSGEQYF. The CDR3 bases are TGTGCCAGTAGTATCAGGGGACAGGGGTCCGGTGAGCAGTACTTC.

The genes are TRBV4-1 and TRBJ2-3; 10 positions match TRBD2. Germline V CDR1 and CDR2: MGHRA, YSYEKL. The length of the CDR3 is 18 residues. The J segment lost 0 bases and the V segment lost 4 bases, leaving 10 bases of the junction unmatched. This CDR3 reads CASSLVGAGGPSTDTQYF. CDR3 nucleotide sequence: TGCGCCAGCAGCCTCGTGGGAGCGGGAGGGCCTAGCACAGATACGCAGTATTTT.

This clone was observed once. The V gene is TRBV5-5, the J gene TRBJ1-6, with a possible D match to TRBD1 (5 bases). This CDR3 comprises 17 residues. Looked up from germline, CDR1 is SGHKS and CDR2 is YYEKEE (reference sequence). V shed 0 bases and J shed 0 bases, with 10 bases lying between them. The CDR3 protein is CASSLGQSSSYNSPLHF. CDR3 bases: TGTGCCAGCAGCTTGGGACAGTCAAGCTCCTATAATTCACCCCTCCACTTT.

The CDR3 DNA reads as TGTGCCAGCTCACCGGGACTACTCAATGAGCAGTTCTTC. This codes for CASSPGLLNEQFF. The chain employs TRBV18 and TRBJ2-1; TRBD2 aligns across 7 bases. Germline trimming cut 3 bases from V and 6 bases from J; bases unmatched to any gene: 2. This CDR3 region has 13 residues. Germline lookup yields CDR1 KGHSH and CDR2 LQKENI. Complete variable domain (other parts from reference TRBV18 and TRBJ2-1): NAGVMQNPRHLVRRRGQEARLRCSPMKGHSHVYWYRQLPEEGLKFMVYLQKENIIDESGMPKERFSAEFPKEGPSILRIQQVVRGDSAAYFCASSPGLLNEQFFGPGTRLTVL.

V usage is TRBV2 and J usage is TRBJ1-1, with 9 bases lining up with TRBD1. The CDR3 runs 13 residues. J lost 7 bases, V lost 6 bases, and 6 bases had no gene match. CDR1 SNHLY and CDR2 FYNNEI come from the germline V gene. CDR3 DNA sequence: TGTGCCAGCAGATACGACAGGGGGTATGAAGCTTTCTTT. Its translation: CASRYDRGYEAFF.

A word on this clone: The same CDR3 arises from other DNA sequences in this sample as well. The rearrangement uses TRBV14 and TRBJ1-1, with no clear D. Trimming left V 0 bases short and J 1 base short, with 3 bases between. This CDR3 comprises 13 residues. Germline CDR1 reads SGHDN; CDR2 reads FVKESK. Written as DNA, the CDR3 is TGTGCCAGCAGCCAAGACAGGAACACTGAAGCTTTCTTT. Residues: CASSQDRNTEAFF.

The rearrangement joins TRBV9 to TRBJ2-1; D is perhaps TRBD2 (5 bases). CDR3 length equals 13 residues. Deletions cut 4 bases from V and 9 bases from J, with 14 bases between. Germline CDR1 is SGDLS and CDR2 is YYNGEE. CDR3 protein: CASSPRNEGEQFF. Here the CDR3 DNA reads TGTGCCAGCAGCCCCCGGAATGAGGGTGAGCAGTTCTTC. Using reference TRBV9 and TRBJ2-1 for the parts outside the CDR3, the full variable domain is DSGVTQTPKHLITATGQRVTLRCSPRSGDLSVYWYQQSLDQGLQFLIQYYNGEERAKGNILERFSAQQFPDLHSELNLSSLELGDSALYFCASSPRNEGEQFFGPGTRLTVL.

The chain uses TRBV9 and TRBJ2-1, with D tentatively TRBD2 (6 bases). The V end was cut by 0 bases, the J end by 8 bases, with 18 bases between. The V gene's germline CDR1 is SGDLS and CDR2 YYNGEE. This CDR3 comprises 16 residues. As DNA, the CDR3 is TGTGCCAGCAGCGTAGGAGGGAGGTCCTTCCAAGATGAGCAGTTCTTC. This translates into CASSVGGRSFQDEQFF.

This sequence joins TRBV5-1 and TRBJ1-4; D gene unclear. Trimming removed 4 bases at V and 0 bases at J, with 10 bases between. The CDR3 totals 15 residues. Germline V gene data show CDR1 as SGHRS and CDR2 as YFSETQ. The CDR3 protein is CASSTGEPTNEKLFF. CDR3 nucleotide sequence: TGCGCCAGCAGCACCGGAGAGCCAACTAATGAAAAACTGTTTTTT.

This clone was detected only a few times. This chain links TRBV4-2 with TRBJ1-4, with 10 bases aligning to TRBD1. Germline CDR1 is LGHNA and CDR2 is YNFKEQ. The CDR3 runs to 16 residues. Trimming removed 4 bases from V and 6 bases from J; junction bases left unmatched: 8. DNA for the CDR3: TGTGCCAGCAGCCCTGGACAGGGGGGTGGGGATGAAAAACTGTTTTTT. It translates to CASSPGQGGGDEKLFF.

V usage is TRBV10-3 and J usage is TRBJ2-1; TRBD2 agrees at 13 bases. The CDR3 has 15 amino acids. V shed 8 bases, J shed 8 bases, and the junction held 9 bases outside the gene matches. Germline assignment: CDR1 ENHRY and CDR2 SYGVKD. CDR3 protein: CAIAGTSGKVDEQFF. The CDR3 nucleotides read TGTGCCATCGCTGGGACTAGCGGGAAGGTAGATGAGCAGTTCTTC.

DNA for the CDR3: TGTGCCAGCAGTTACGCAGGGGTTGGCAATTCACCCCTCCACTTT. Its translation is CASSYAGVGNSPLHF. The genes are TRBV6-5 and TRBJ1-6, with D possibly TRBD1 on 6 matching bases. CDR3 length: 15 residues. Trimming shortened V by 2 bases and J by 7 bases, and 12 bases separated the two germline ends. Germline V gene sequence: CDR1 MNHEY, CDR2 SVGAGI.

The chain carries TRBV5-1 and TRBJ2-2; TRBD1 matches at 10 bases. Germline V gene sequence: CDR1 SGHRS, CDR2 YFSETQ. The CDR3 runs 14 residues. V lost 3 bases to trimming and J lost 7 bases; unmatched junction nucleotides: 3. As DNA, the CDR3 is TGCGCCAGCAGCTCGGGACAGGGGTACGGGGAGCTGTTTTTT. Encoded protein: CASSSGQGYGELFF.

The CDR3 is CASSLGSSGTNIYNEQFF. DNA of the CDR3: TGTGCCAGCAGCTTGGGGTCCTCCGGGACAAATATTTACAATGAGCAGTTCTTC. The chain couples TRBV5-8 to TRBJ2-1, with D possibly TRBD1 on 6 matching bases. The V gene's germline CDR1 is SGHTS and CDR2 YDEGEE. The CDR3 extends over 18 amino acids. The V gene lost 0 bases and the J gene lost 4 bases, with 20 bases spanning the gap. Filled out from reference TRBV5-8 and TRBJ2-1, the complete variable domain reads EAGVTQSPTHLIKTRGQQATLRCSPISGHTSVYWYQQALGLGLQFLLWYDEGEERNRGNFPPRFSGRQFPNYSSELNVNALELEDSALYLCASSLGSSGTNIYNEQFFGPGTRLTVL.